This TCR beta chain was documented in a study of T cells in localized non-small cell lung cancer. Only in-frame clones appear in the TCRdb table, and some are missing; sequencing was by immunoSEQ multiplex PCR. The sample holds hundreds of clones; less than 25% are singletons and the top ten take around 24%. Lung adjacent to the tumor, free of atypia, was sampled at least 2 cm from its margin. Trimming took 5 bases from V and 4 from J; bases not matched to a gene: 8. Germline CDR1 is SGHNT and CDR2 is YENEEA. This CDR3 spans 16 amino acids. This clone is classed as medium-sized. Sample: normal lung tissue next to the tumor, taken before any cancer treatment. This TCR came from a man aged 40 to 70 with stage III lung adenocarcinoma. The rearrangement uses TRBV11-3 and TRBJ2-2; TRBD2 agrees at 9 bases. CDR3 loop: CASSPLPAGGTGELFF. CDR3 nucleotide sequence: TGTGCCAGCAGCCCGCTCCCAGCGGGGGGCACCGGGGAGCTGTTTTTT.